The entry that follows covers one T cell receptor (beta chain) sequence. What it binds is not known. CDR1 is GTSNPN and CDR2 is SVGIG in the germline V gene (reference sequence). Trimming took 4 bases from V and 6 from J, leaving 16 bases between them. The CDR3 extends over 13 amino acids. The data stem from a study of PD-1 blockade in classical Hodgkin lymphoma. Overall study results and limits: Reasons behind the repertoire differences stay unclear, perhaps disease activity or earlier therapy.

Sequencing was performed with immunoSEQ multiplex PCR; in TCRdb, only in-frame clones are kept and a portion is missing. The sample lists under 3,000 clones, 50% to 75% occurring once. The patients all showed relapse after autologous stem cell transplantation, while their brentuximab vedotin exposure varied. The chain has TRBV30 and TRBJ2-7; D ambiguous. The sequence came from a human donor with classical Hodgkin lymphoma. The specimen comprised peripheral blood mononuclear cells (PBMCs), sampled at baseline. This CDR3 is CAWTLGSTLEQYF. CDR3 in DNA: TGTGCCTGGACCTTGGGCTCCACGCTCGAGCAGTACTTC.